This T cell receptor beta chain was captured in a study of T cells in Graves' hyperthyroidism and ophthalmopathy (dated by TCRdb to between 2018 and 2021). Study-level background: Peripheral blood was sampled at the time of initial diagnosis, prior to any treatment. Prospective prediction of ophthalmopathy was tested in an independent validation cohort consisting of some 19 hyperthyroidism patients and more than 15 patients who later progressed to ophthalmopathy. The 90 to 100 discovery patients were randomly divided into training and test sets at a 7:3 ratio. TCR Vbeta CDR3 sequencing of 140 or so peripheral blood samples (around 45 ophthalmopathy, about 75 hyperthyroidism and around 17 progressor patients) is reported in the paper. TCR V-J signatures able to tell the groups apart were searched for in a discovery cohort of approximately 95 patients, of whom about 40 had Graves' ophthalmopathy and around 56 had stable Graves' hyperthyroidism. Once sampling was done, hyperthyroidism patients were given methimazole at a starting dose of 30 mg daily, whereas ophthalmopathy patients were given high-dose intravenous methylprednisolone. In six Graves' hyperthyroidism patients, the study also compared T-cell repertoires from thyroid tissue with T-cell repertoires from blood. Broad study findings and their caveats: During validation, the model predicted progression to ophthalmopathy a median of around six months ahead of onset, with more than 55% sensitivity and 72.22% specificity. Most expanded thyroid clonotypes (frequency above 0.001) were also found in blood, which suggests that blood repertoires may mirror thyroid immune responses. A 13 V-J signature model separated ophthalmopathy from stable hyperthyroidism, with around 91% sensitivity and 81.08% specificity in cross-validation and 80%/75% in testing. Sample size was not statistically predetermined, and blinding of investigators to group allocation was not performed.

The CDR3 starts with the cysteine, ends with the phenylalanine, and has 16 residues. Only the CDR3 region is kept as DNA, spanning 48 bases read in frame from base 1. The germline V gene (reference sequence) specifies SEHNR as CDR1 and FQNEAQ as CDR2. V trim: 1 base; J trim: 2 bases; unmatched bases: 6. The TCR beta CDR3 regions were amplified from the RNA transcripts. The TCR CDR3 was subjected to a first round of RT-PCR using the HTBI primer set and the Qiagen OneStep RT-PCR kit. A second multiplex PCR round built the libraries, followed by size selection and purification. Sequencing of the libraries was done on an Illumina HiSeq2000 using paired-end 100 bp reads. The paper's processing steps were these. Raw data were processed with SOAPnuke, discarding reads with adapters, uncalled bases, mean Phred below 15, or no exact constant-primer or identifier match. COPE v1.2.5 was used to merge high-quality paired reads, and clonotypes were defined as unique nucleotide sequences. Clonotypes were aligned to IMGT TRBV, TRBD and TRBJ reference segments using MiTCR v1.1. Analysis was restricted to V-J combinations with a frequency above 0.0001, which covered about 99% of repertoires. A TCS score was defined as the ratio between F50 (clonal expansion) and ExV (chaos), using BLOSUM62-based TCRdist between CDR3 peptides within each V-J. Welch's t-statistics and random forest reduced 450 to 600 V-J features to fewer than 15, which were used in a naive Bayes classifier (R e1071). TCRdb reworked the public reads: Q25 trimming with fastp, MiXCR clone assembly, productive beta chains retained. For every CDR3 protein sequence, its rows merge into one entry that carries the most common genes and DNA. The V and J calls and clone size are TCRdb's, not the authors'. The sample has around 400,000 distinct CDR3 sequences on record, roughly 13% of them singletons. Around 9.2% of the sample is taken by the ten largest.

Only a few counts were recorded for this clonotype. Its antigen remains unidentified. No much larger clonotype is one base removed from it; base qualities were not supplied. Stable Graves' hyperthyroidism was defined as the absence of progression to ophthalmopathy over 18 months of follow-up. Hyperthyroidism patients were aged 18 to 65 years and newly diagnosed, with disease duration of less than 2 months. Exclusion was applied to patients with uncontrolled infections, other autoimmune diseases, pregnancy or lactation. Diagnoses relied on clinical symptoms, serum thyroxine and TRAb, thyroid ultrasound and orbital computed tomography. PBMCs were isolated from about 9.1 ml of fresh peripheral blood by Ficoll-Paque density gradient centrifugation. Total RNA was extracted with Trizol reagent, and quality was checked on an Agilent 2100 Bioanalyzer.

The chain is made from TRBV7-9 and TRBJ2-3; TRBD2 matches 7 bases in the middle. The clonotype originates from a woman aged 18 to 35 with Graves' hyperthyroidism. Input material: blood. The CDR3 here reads CASSLDRGSLTDTQYF. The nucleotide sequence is TGTGCCAGCAGCTTAGATCGCGGGAGCCTCACAGATACGCAGTATTTT.